Sequencing of this TCR beta chain was carried out in a study of OX40 agonist ivuxolimab in advanced cancers. Notes on the study in general: At 0.1 to 3.0 mg/kg and by week 6, CD4+ and CD8+ T cells in the blood had expanded clonally.

TCRdb keeps only in-frame clones here, not all; method: immunoSEQ multiplex PCR. The sample includes about 23,000 clones, around four fifths of them seen just once. This CDR3 has 13 amino acids. Germline assignment: CDR1 SGHVS and CDR2 FNYEAQ. With 5 bases removed from V and 8 bases from J, the gap between germline ends came to 14 bases. With regard to this clone: Its antigen is undetermined.

This material consisted of CD4+ or CD8+ T cells sorted from blood, taken in a trial of the OX40 agonist ivuxolimab. This sequence originates from an adult with an advanced solid tumor such as melanoma, head and neck, liver or kidney cancer. The rearrangement joins TRBV7-6 to TRBJ2-3, with D possibly matching TRBD1 (6 bases). The CDR3: CASSVGGTGTQYF. DNA for the CDR3: TGTGCCAGCAGCGTAGGGGGAACGGGTACGCAGTATTTT.